The next 15 T cell receptor beta chains were all read from a single sample in a study of molecular identifiers for immune sequencing clone quantification (dated by TCRdb to the late 2010s). Receptor amplification or capture employed PCR. The listed sequencing device is NextSeq 500. The raw public data were reprocessed by TCRdb itself: fastp quality trimming at Q25, MiXCR clonotype calling, in-frame beta chains only. All rows with the same CDR3 protein become a single entry with the most common DNA and genes. The sample profile shows about 320,000 distinct CDR3 sequences; 24% of them were found once. About 0.74% of the sample comes from the top ten. Sequencing used naive CD8+ T cells from blood, with Jurkat cell RNA spiked in. The sample's cell subset or site label is to be understood as: FACS-sorted CD8+CD4-CCR7+CD45RA+ naive T cells. The source is a human donor in good health. Some libraries in this study had Jurkat cell RNA spiked in.

Of note for this clonotype: A read error may be the cause here, since a much bigger clone is one base away. The V gene is TRBV12-3 or TRBV12-4, the J gene TRBJ2-7; weak D call: TRBD1 (6 bases). Trimming removed 4 bases at V and 3 bases at J, with 13 bases between. The CDR3 has 14 amino acids. The DNA for the CDR3 is TGTGCCAGCAGTTCCGGGACATGGGTCTACGAGCAGTACTTC. Translated: CASSSGTWVYEQYF.

This clonotype was detected ten times or more. This chain joins TRBV7-2 and TRBJ2-7; tentatively, D is TRBD2 (6 bases). The CDR3 is 13 residues long. V lost 3 bases to trimming and J lost 6 bases, with 12 bases between them. Germline CDR1 reads SGHTA; CDR2 reads FQGNSA. CDR3: CASSFLAHREQYF. DNA for the CDR3: TGTGCCAGCAGCTTCCTAGCGCATCGCGAGCAGTACTTC.

This clonotype has a count of ten or more. CDR3 sequence (DNA): TGTGCCAGCAGCTTACTGGACGGAACAGATACGCAGTATTTT. This encodes CASSLLDGTDTQYF. The genes are TRBV7-2 and TRBJ2-3; D is unresolved. CDR3 length: 14 amino acids. Germline V CDR1 and CDR2: SGHTA, FQGNSA. Trimming left V 2 bases short and J 3 bases short, with 9 bases between.

For this clonotype: A much larger clone differs from this one at a single base, so this may be a read error. V usage is TRBV6-5 and J usage is TRBJ2-5; D is uncertain. Germline V gene sequence: CDR1 MNHEY, CDR2 SVGAGI. The CDR3 runs to 15 residues. CDR3 region: CASSPYSSYQETRYF. In DNA, the CDR3 is TGTGCCAGCAGTCCGTATTCAAGCTACCAAGAGACCCGGTACTTC.

This clonotype has more than one count but fewer than ten. The chain joins TRBV12-5 to TRBJ2-7; 7 bases agree with TRBD1. J was trimmed by 3 bases and V by 1 base; bases with no gene match: 12. In germline, CDR1 is LGHNT, CDR2 FRNRAP. The CDR3 length is 17 residues. CDR3 coding DNA: TGTGCTAGTGGTTTGGCCGTGACCGGGACAGCCATCTACGAGCAGTACTTC. Amino acid sequence: CASGLAVTGTAIYEQYF.

This clonotype was seen only a few times. The chain is built from TRBV9 and TRBJ2-5; TRBD2 agrees at 7 bases. With 2 bases clipped from V and 1 base from J, the junction kept 5 bases outside the gene matches. Germline V lookup: CDR1 SGDLS, CDR2 YYNGEE. The CDR3 totals 15 residues. The CDR3 here is CASSVGGLLQETQYF. The CDR3 DNA sequence: TGTGCCAGCAGCGTTGGGGGACTACTCCAAGAGACCCAGTACTTC.

The rearrangement uses TRBV28 and TRBJ2-5; the match to TRBD2 covers 11 bases. Trimming removed 4 bases from V and 2 bases from J; junction bases left unmatched: 9. The germline V gene has CDR1 MDHEN and CDR2 SYDVKM. The CDR3 sequence is 17 residues long. As DNA, the CDR3 is TGTGCCAGCAGTTACAGCGGGGCTAGCGGGAGGCAAGAGACCCAGTACTTC. The encoded protein is CASSYSGASGRQETQYF.

The chain combines TRBV11-2 with TRBJ2-5, with 10 nucleotides matching TRBD1. Germline-derived CDR1 and CDR2 are SGHAT and FQNNGV. The V gene end was trimmed by 5 bases and the J gene end by 5 bases; junction bases not matched to a gene: 5. There are 14 residues in the CDR3. The CDR3 protein is CASSTWDRGETQYF. DNA for the CDR3: TGTGCCAGCAGCACCTGGGACAGGGGTGAGACCCAGTACTTC.

In regard to this clonotype: A much larger clonotype is one base distant, so this may be a read error. The CDR3 sequence is CASTPGRRNTEAFF. The CDR3 coding sequence is TGTGCCAGTACCCCCGGCAGGAGGAACACTGAAGCTTTCTTT. This chain uses TRBV19 with TRBJ1-1; no reliable D call. Germline CDR1 is LNHDA and CDR2 is SQIVND (reference sequence). The V gene lost 7 bases and the J gene lost 1 base, with 13 bases spanning the gap. CDR3 length: 14 amino acids.

This chain links TRBV4-1 with TRBJ2-1; D gene ambiguous. The CDR3 is 15 amino acids. Per the germline V gene, CDR1 is MGHRA and CDR2 is YSYEKL. V was pared by 4 bases and J by 0 bases, with 10 bases between. CDR3 loop: CASSRSLGSYNEQFF. CDR3 in DNA: TGCGCCAGCAGCCGGTCTCTGGGCTCCTACAATGAGCAGTTCTTC.

This clonotype was found many times. The chain employs TRBV6-5 and TRBJ2-3; D is perhaps TRBD2 (6 bases). The CDR3 has 15 amino acids. The V gene's germline CDR1 is MNHEY and CDR2 SVGAGI. Trimming removed 6 bases from V and 6 bases from J, with 19 bases in between. The CDR3, as DNA: TGTGCCAGCAGCCAGGGATCACTGGGGAGGGATACGCAGTATTTT. This encodes CASSQGSLGRDTQYF.

This clonotype was observed a few times. The chain uses TRBV13 and TRBJ1-1, with D tentatively TRBD1 (6 bases). V dropped 4 bases and J dropped 1 base, with 13 bases sitting between them. The CDR3 contains 15 residues. The V gene's germline CDR1 is PRHDT and CDR2 FYEKMQ (reference sequence). As DNA, the CDR3 is TGTGCCAGCAGCTCCCCCGGGGGGCAGAACACTGAAGCTTTCTTT. Translation gives CASSSPGGQNTEAFF.

V gene TRBV29-1 combines with J gene TRBJ1-1, with D perhaps matching TRBD1 (5 bases). Per the germline V gene, CDR1 is SQVTM and CDR2 is ANQGSEA. The V end lost 2 bases, the J end lost 6 bases, and 13 bases lay between the germline ends. The CDR3 runs 13 residues. The CDR3 nucleotides are TGCAGCGTTGAACCCCAGGGTTCCGCTGAAGCTTTCTTT. It is translated as CSVEPQGSAEAFF.

This clonotype was observed a handful of times. CDR3 nucleotides: TGTGCCAGCACTTCCGAGATGTGGGGCTCTGGGGCCAACGTCCTGACTTTC. This gives the protein CASTSEMWGSGANVLTF. The chain links TRBV27 to TRBJ2-6; D is ambiguous. The CDR3 is 17 amino acids. CDR1 and CDR2 from the germline V gene are MNHEY and SMNVEV (reference sequence). V was pared by 7 bases and J by 0 bases, with 16 bases between.

This clonotype showed up just once. A much larger clone lies one base from this, so it may be a read error. The CDR3 region has the DNA TGTGCCAGGAGCTCACAGGGGGGACTCGAGCAGTACTTC. This gives the protein CARSSQGGLEQYF. The V call is TRBV5-3, the J call TRBJ2-7; 8 bases map to TRBD1. TRBV5-3 is flagged as an ORF with uncertain function. This CDR3 region has 13 residues.